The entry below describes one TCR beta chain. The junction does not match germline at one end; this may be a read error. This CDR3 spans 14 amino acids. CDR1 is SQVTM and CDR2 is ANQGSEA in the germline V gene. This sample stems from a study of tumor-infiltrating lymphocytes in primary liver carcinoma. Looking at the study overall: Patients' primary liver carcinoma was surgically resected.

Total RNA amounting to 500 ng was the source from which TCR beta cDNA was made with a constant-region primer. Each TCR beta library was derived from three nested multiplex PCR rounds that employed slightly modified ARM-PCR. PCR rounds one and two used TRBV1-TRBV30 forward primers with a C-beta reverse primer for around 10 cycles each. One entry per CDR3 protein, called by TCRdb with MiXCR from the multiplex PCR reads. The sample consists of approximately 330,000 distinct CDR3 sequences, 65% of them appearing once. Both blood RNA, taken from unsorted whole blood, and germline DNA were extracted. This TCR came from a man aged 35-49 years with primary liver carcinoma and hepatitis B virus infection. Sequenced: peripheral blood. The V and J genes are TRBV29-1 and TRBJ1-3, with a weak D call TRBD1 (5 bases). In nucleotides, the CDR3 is TGCAGCGTCGAAGAGGGCAAGGGGCTTAACACCATATATTTT. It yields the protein CSVEEGKGLNTIYF.